Described below is a single T cell receptor (beta chain) sequence and its context. One entry per CDR3 protein results from TCRdb running MiXCR on the 5' RACE reads. The table has roughly 88,000 distinct CDR3 sequences, approximately 14% seen once. This sample was included in a study of early T cells in non-severe SARS-CoV-2 infection. V was clipped by 6 bases and J by 3 bases, with 5 bases between them. Germline V lookup: CDR1 MNHEY, CDR2 SVGEGT. The CDR3 contains 12 residues. The J gene is TRBJ2-2, the V gene TRBV6-2 or TRBV6-3; D is undetermined. This clonotype was sampled from an adult who was a healthcare worker with PCR-confirmed SARS-CoV-2 infection or an uninfected control (not recorded which). What was sequenced was whole blood. The CDR3 nucleotides are TGTGCCAGCAGAATGGACACCGGGGAGCTGTTTTTT. Protein product: CASRMDTGELFF.